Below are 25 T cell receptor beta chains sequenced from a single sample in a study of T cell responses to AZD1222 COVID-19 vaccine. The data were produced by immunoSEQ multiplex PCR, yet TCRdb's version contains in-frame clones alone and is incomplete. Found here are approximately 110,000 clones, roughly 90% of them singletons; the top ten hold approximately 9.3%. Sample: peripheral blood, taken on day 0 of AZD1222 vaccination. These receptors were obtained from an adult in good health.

The chain's CDR3 is CASRPGRARGNKETQYF. In DNA, the CDR3 is TGTGCCAGCAGGCCCGGGAGGGCGAGGGGCAACAAAGAGACCCAGTACTTC. The chain joins TRBV11-2 to TRBJ2-5; 8 bases fit TRBD2. V lost 6 bases and J lost 3; bases outside the gene matches: 15. The CDR3 contains 17 residues. CDR1 SGHAT and CDR2 FQNNGV come from the germline V gene.

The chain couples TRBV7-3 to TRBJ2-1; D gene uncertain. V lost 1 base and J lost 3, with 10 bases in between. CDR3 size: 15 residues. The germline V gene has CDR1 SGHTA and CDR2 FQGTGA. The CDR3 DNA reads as TGTGCCAGCAGCTTAAACCGGGCCGGCTACAATGAGCAGTTCTTC. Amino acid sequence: CASSLNRAGYNEQFF.

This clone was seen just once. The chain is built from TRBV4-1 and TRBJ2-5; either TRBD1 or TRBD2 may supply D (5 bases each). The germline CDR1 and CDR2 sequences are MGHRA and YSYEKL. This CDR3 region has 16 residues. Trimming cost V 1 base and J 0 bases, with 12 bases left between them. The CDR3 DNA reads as TGCGCCAGCAGCCAAGCGTCGGGGCCGTACCAAGAGACCCAGTACTTC. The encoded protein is CASSQASGPYQETQYF.

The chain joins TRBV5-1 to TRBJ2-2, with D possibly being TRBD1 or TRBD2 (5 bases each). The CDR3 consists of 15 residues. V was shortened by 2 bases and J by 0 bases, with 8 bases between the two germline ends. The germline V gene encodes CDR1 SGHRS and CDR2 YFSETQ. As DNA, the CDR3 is TGCGCCAGCAGCTTTGGGGGTACGAACACCGGGGAGCTGTTTTTT. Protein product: CASSFGGTNTGELFF.

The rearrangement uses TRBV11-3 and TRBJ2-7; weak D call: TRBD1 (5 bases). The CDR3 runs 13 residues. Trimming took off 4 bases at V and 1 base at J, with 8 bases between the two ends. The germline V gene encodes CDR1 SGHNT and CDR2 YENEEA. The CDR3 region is CASSSRVSYEQYF. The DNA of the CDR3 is TGTGCCAGCAGCTCCAGGGTTTCCTACGAGCAGTACTTC.

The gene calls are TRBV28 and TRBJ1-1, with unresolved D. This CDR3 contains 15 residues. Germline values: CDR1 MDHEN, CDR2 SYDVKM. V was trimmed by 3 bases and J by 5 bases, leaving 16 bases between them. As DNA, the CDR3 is TGTGCCAGCAGTTTGTGGTCCGGCTCGCGGACTGAAGCTTTCTTT. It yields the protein CASSLWSGSRTEAFF.

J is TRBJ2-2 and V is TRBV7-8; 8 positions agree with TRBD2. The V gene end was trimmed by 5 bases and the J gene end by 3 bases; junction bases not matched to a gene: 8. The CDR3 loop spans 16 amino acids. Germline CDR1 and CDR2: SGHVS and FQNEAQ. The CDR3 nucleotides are TGTGCCAGCAGCCCAGGCGTAGCGGGGTACACCGGGGAGCTGTTTTTT. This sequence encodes CASSPGVAGYTGELFF.

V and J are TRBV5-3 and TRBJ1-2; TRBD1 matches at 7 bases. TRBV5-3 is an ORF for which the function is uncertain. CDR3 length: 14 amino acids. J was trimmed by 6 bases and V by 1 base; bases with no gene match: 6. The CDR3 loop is CARSLSRGWNGYTF. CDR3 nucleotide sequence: TGTGCCAGAAGCTTGAGCAGGGGGTGGAATGGCTACACCTTC.

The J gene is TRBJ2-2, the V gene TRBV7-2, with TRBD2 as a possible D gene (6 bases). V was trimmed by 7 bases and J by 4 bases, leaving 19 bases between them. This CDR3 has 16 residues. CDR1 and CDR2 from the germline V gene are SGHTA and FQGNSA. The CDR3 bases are TGTGCCAGCATCCTACATCGAGGTAGCGGCACCGGGGAGCTGTTTTTT. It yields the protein CASILHRGSGTGELFF. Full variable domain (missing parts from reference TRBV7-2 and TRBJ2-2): GAGVSQSPSNKVTEKGKDVELRCDPISGHTALYWYRQSLGQGLEFLIYFQGNSAPDKSGLPSDRFSAERTGGSVSTLTIQRTQQEDSAVYLCASILHRGSGTGELFFGEGSRLTVL.

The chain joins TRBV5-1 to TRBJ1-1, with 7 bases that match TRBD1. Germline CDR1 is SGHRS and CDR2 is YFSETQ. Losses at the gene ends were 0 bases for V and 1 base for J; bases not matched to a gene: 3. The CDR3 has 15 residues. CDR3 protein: CASSLEGQANTEAFF. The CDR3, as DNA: TGCGCCAGCAGCTTGGAAGGACAGGCGAACACTGAAGCTTTCTTT.

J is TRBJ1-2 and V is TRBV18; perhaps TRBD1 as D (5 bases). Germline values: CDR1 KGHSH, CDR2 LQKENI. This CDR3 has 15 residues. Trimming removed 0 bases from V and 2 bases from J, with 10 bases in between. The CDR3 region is CASSPPSTVNYGYTF. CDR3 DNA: TGTGCCAGCTCACCACCTTCGACAGTGAACTATGGCTACACCTTC. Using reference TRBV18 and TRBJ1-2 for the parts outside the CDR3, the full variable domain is NAGVMQNPRHLVRRRGQEARLRCSPMKGHSHVYWYRQLPEEGLKFMVYLQKENIIDESGMPKERFSAEFPKEGPSILRIQQVVRGDSAAYFCASSPPSTVNYGYTFGSGTRLTVV.

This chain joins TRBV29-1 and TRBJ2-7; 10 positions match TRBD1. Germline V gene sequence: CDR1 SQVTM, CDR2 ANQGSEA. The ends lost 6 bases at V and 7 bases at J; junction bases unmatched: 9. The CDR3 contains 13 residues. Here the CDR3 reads CSVGTGDFGEQYF. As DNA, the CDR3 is TGCAGCGTGGGGACAGGGGATTTTGGTGAGCAGTACTTC.

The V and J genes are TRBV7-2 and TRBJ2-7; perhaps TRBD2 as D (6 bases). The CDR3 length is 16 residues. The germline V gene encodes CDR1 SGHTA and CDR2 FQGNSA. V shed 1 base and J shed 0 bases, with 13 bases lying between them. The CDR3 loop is CASSLEPGRSSYEQYF. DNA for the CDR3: TGTGCCAGCAGCTTAGAGCCGGGGAGGAGCTCCTACGAGCAGTACTTC.

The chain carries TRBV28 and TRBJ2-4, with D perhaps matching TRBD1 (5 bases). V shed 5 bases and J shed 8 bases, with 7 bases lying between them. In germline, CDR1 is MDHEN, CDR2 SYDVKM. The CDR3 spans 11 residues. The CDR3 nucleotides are TGTGCCAGCAGTCAGGGATACATTCAGTACTTC. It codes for CASSQGYIQYF.

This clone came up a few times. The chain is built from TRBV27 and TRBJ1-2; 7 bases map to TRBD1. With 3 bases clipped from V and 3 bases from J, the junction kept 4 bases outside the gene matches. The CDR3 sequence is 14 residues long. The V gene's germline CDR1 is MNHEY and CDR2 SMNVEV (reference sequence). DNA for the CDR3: TGTGCCAGCAGTTTGTACAGGGGACACTATGGCTACACCTTC. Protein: CASSLYRGHYGYTF.

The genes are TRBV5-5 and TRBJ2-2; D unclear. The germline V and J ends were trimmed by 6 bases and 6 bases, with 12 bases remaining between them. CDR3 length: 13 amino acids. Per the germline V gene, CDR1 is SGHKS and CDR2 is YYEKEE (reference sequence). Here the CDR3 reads CASIPPSAGELFF. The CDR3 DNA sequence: TGTGCCAGCATCCCCCCCTCCGCCGGGGAGCTGTTTTTT.

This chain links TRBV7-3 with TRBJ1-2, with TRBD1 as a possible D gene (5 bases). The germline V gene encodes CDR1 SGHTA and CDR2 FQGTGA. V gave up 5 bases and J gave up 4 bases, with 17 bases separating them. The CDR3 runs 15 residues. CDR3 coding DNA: TGTGCCAGCAGCCCCCCGGGGGGTGGAGGCTATGGCTACACCTTC. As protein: CASSPPGGGGYGYTF.

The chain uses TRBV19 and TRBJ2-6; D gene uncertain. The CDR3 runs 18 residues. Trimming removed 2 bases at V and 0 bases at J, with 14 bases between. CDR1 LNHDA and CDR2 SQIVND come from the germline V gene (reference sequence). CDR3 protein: CASSINIDPNSGANVLTF. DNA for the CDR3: TGTGCCAGTAGTATAAACATCGACCCCAACTCTGGGGCCAACGTCCTGACTTTC.

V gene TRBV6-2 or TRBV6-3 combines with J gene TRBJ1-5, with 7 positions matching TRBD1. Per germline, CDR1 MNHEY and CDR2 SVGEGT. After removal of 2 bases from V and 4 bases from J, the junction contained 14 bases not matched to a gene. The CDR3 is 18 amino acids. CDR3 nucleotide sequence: TGTGCCAGCAGTTACCCTCCTACGCAGGACAGGAGAAATCAGCCCCAGCATTTT. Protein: CASSYPPTQDRRNQPQHF.

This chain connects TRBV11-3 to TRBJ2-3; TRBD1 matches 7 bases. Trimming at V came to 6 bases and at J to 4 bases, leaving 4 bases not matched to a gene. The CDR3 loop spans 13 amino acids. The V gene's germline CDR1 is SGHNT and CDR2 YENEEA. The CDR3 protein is CASRSTGADTQYF. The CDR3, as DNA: TGTGCCAGCAGAAGTACAGGGGCAGATACGCAGTATTTT.

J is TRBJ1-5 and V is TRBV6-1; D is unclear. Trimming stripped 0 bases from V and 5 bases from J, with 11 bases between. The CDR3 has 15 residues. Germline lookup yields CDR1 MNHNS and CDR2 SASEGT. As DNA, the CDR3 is TGTGCCAGCAGTGAAGCGGGGTTGTCCGATCAGCCCCAGCATTTT. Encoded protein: CASSEAGLSDQPQHF.

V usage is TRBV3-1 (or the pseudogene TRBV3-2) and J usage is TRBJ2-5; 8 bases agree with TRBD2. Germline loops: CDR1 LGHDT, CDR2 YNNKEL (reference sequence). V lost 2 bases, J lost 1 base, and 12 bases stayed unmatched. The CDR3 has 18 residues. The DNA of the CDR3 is TGTGCCAGCAGCCAATTGGTAAAGAGCGGGGGCTTCCAAGAGACCCAGTACTTC. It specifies CASSQLVKSGGFQETQYF.

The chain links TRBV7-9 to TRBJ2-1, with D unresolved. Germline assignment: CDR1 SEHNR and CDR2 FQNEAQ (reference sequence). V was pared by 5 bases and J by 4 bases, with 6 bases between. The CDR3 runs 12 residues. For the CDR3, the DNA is TGTGCCAGCAGCCAATTATACAATGAGCAGTTCTTC. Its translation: CASSQLYNEQFF.

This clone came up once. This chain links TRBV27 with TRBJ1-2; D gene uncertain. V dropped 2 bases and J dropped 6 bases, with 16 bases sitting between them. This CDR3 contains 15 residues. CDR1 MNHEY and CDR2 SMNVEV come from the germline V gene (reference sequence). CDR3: CASSLIPQAPHGYTF. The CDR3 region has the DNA TGTGCCAGCAGTTTAATTCCCCAGGCCCCACATGGCTACACCTTC.

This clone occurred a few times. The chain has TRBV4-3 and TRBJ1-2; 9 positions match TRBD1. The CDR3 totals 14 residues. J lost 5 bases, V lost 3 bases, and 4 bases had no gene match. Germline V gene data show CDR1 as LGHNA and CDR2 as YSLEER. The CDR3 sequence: CASSHSGTGYGYTF. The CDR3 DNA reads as TGCGCCAGCAGCCACTCCGGGACAGGGTATGGCTACACCTTC.